This T cell receptor (beta chain) is from a study of human versus mouse CDR3 diversity and MHC coevolution. Across the whole study: Between about 0.6 x 10^7 and 1.7 x 10^7 valid reads came from each sample.

The CDR3 sequence is 17 residues long. The germline V gene has CDR1 SGHDN and CDR2 FVKESK. With V trimmed by 0 bases and J by 5 bases, 13 bases remained unmatched. Repertoires were generated with immunoSEQ multiplex PCR, while TCRdb's copy carries only in-frame clones and drops some. This table holds more than 60,000 clones, less than 95% found once. The chain joins TRBV14 to TRBJ2-7; TRBD2 agrees at 7 bases. This sequence originates from a person aged 30-69 years in good health. The sequenced material came from naive CD4+ T cells from blood. Subset denoted: CD45RO-negative CD62L-positive naive CD4 T cells. The CDR3 region is CASSQEWGGPIPHEQYF. DNA of the CDR3: TGTGCCAGCAGCCAAGAGTGGGGGGGTCCGATCCCCCACGAGCAGTACTTC.